A single sample is the source of the 10 T cell receptor beta chains below, sequenced in a study of T cells in women clearing cervical HPV infection. Some clones are missing from TCRdb's copy, which holds only in-frame ones; the method was immunoSEQ multiplex PCR. Recorded for this sample: 20,000 to 25,000 clones. Sequencing input: blood buffy coat. These receptors all stem from a woman between 18 and 70 years old with a cervical HPV16 infection that either progressed to CIN3+ or cleared (not recorded which).

About this clone: The read stops 3 residues short of the end of the CDR3; the missing end is completed from the germline J gene. V is TRBV2 and J is TRBJ2-5, with 7 positions matching TRBD1. The CDR3 extends over 14 amino acids. CDR1 is SNHLY, CDR2 FYNNEI, per germline. With 5 bases clipped from V and 2 bases from J, the junction kept 5 bases outside the gene matches. The sequenced CDR3 bases are TGTGCCAGCAGTAAGACAGGGTTGCAAGAGACC. Translating gives CASSKTGLQET. The whole CDR3 region reads CASSKTGLQETQYF.

Concerning this clone: The CDR3 end is not reached by the read, which stops 3 residues before it; the germline J gene fills it in. This rearrangement joins TRBV2 to TRBJ2-1; 13 bases line up with TRBD2. This CDR3 comprises 16 residues. V was clipped by 4 bases and J by 8 bases; unmatched bases: 8. Looked up from germline, CDR1 is SNHLY and CDR2 is FYNNEI. The DNA read from the CDR3 is TGTGCCAGCAGTGGGACTAGCGGGAGAATACAGGATGAG. Its translation is CASSGTSGRIQDE. The CDR3 reads in full as CASSGTSGRIQDEQFF.

Note on this clone: The read comes to an end 3 residues before the CDR3 does, leaving the germline J gene to fill in the end. The chain uses TRBV28 and TRBJ1-4; D not certain. CDR3 length: 15 amino acids. V was pared by 6 bases and J by 9 bases, with 20 bases between. The germline V gene has CDR1 MDHEN and CDR2 SYDVKM. Here the CDR3 reads CASRGGIEAGQKLFF. The part of the CDR3 DNA that was read is TGTGCCAGCAGAGGCGGGATTGAAGCAGGTCAAAAA.

In regard to this clone: The CDR3 extends 3 residues past the end of the read, so its final part is completed from the germline J gene. J is TRBJ2-3 and V is TRBV5-1, with 12 positions matching TRBD2. The CDR3 loop spans 17 amino acids. Losses at the gene ends were 0 bases for V and 1 base for J; bases not matched to a gene: 3. The V gene's germline CDR1 is SGHRS and CDR2 YFSETQ. CDR3 DNA, as far as it was read: TGCGCCAGCAGCTTGGTTGGACTAGCGGGACGCACAGATACG. Its translation: CASSLVGLAGRTDT. The CDR3 in its entirety is CASSLVGLAGRTDTQYF.

In terms of frequency, this clone is medium-sized (0.01 to 0.1%). The sequence runs out 3 residues before the end of the CDR3; the remainder is reconstructed from the germline J gene. The identical CDR3 is also encoded by other nucleotide sequences in the sample. V usage is TRBV19 and J usage is TRBJ1-2; 9 nucleotides match TRBD1. Germline CDR1 and CDR2: LNHDA and SQIVND (reference sequence). This CDR3 is 13 amino acids long. The sequenced part of the CDR3 DNA is TGTGCCAGTAGCCGGGGACAGGGAAACGGC. This codes for CASSRGQGNG. The entire CDR3 reads CASSRGQGNGYTF.

On this clone: Read coverage stops 3 residues before the CDR3 terminus; the germline J gene supplies the remainder. The J gene is TRBJ2-7, the V gene TRBV28; 9 bases agree with TRBD2. CDR3 size: 15 residues. J was trimmed by 6 bases and V by 8 bases; bases with no gene match: 14. Per germline, CDR1 MDHEN and CDR2 SYDVKM. CDR3 loop: CASSVAGGNLGEQYF. The covered CDR3 bases are TGTGCCAGCTCGGTTGCGGGAGGGAATTTGGGCGAG.

For this clone: The CDR3 end is not reached by the read, which stops 3 residues before it; the germline J gene fills it in. This chain links TRBV19 with TRBJ2-2; tentative D call: TRBD2 (6 bases). Germline V lookup: CDR1 LNHDA, CDR2 SQIVND (reference sequence). The V end was cut by 3 bases, the J end by 3 bases, with 8 bases between. The CDR3 length is 14 residues. The CDR3 spells CASSIGGDTGELFF. The covered CDR3 bases are TGTGCCAGTAGTATCGGAGGGGACACCGGGGAG.

Of note for this clone: The read gets to within 3 residues of the CDR3 end, and the germline J gene fills in the rest. The rearrangement joins TRBV2 to TRBJ1-6; D not certain. In germline, CDR1 is SNHLY, CDR2 FYNNEI. Trimming left V 5 bases short and J 5 bases short, with 16 bases between. This CDR3 is built from 16 residues. The sequenced part of the CDR3 DNA is TGTGCCAGCAGTCGACTTAGGCCCTATGATAATTCACCC. Protein: CASSRLRPYDNSP. The whole CDR3 reads CASSRLRPYDNSPLHF.

Concerning this clone itself: The CDR3 goes on 3 residues after the read ends, and that part is filled in from the germline J gene. J is TRBJ1-4 and V is TRBV6-1, with D tentatively TRBD1 (5 bases). In germline, CDR1 is MNHNS, CDR2 SASEGT. Trimming removed 3 bases from V and 7 bases from J, with 12 bases in between. The CDR3 is 14 amino acids. CDR3 loop: CASSEGGKVEKLFF. The DNA read from the CDR3 is TGTGCCAGCAGTGAGGGGGGAAAGGTTGAAAAA.

About this clone itself: The CDR3 goes on 3 residues after the read ends, and that part is filled in from the germline J gene. V and J are TRBV4-2 and TRBJ2-2; 10 bases are a match to TRBD2. With V trimmed by 2 bases and J by 7 bases, 7 bases remained unmatched. This CDR3 has 16 amino acids. Looked up from germline, CDR1 is LGHNA and CDR2 is YNFKEQ. The part of the CDR3 DNA that was read is TGTGCCAGCAGCCAAAACCTAGCGGGAGTTGGCGGGGAG. This codes for CASSQNLAGVGGE. The full CDR3 sequence reads CASSQNLAGVGGELFF.